This TCR beta chain was captured in a study of cytomegalovirus exposure and HLA in healthy donors (dated by TCRdb to 2016 to 2017). For context, the study as a whole: An earlier analysis of approximately 550 of the donors reported 276 Gb of sequence data and 120 million or so unique TCR beta sequences from about 200 million T cells. Around 320 gigabases of sequencing data and 78 million or so unique TCR sequences were included in an early release covering roughly 700 HLA-typed donors. The genetic ancestry cluster associated with self-reported Caucasian donors included 81% of the 398 genotyped donors. The study was designed to test whether signatures of past pathogen exposure could be identified by cataloging public T cell receptors. The T cell repertoires of 666 subjects were profiled by immunosequencing and related to cytomegalovirus serostatus. Along with the approximately 650-subject first cohort, a separate validation cohort of about 110 different subjects was used. To predict cytomegalovirus infection status, the study brought together high-throughput TCR immunosequencing, statistical association of individual TCRs with disease status, and machine learning. A later analysis re-examined previously published TCR beta repertoires from roughly 720 donors and added high-resolution HLA genotyping to investigate patterns of TCR occurrence. Rather than using new phenotypic data, the later analysis identified candidate immune exposures from TCR beta sequences and from how often those sequences occurred across donors. An earlier analysis of about 600 of the donors used high-throughput TCR beta sequencing to judge whether each TCR beta V gene segment behaved as functional or pseudogenic. Donor age, sex, ethnicity and CMV serostatus were compiled together with the repertoire data. A later genetic analysis took genome-wide SNP genotypes for about 55% of the 666 donors and used that subset as a discovery cohort. All discovery cohort repertoires had been generated on a single sequencing platform. Class I and class II HLA loci were covered by the typing at four-digit resolution. Typing coverage differed by locus: A, B, C, DRB1 and DQB1 were typed in roughly 620-640 donors, DQA1 in approximately 520, DPA1 in around 580, and DPB1 in roughly 470. Roughly 5 DR-DQ haplotypes were handled as single units for association and clustering because linkage in the cohort was strong. Across 300 to 400 genotyped donors of the cohort, an average of approximately 200,000 unique TCR beta nucleotide sequences per donor were sequenced, and approximately 17% of those sequences were non-productive.

Study-wide conclusions, independent of this receptor: When HLA alleles, especially DR and DQ, strongly co-occurred, attributing TCR associations to individual alleles was difficult. The presence/absence analyses assumed that sequencing depth was roughly uniform across donors, and that assumption may not be true. According to a later analysis, parvovirus B19, influenza, CMV and Epstein-Barr virus appeared linked to several top co-occurrence clusters. Because the 87-base-pair reads could not distinguish some IMGT-functional V segments, including TRBV6-2 and TRBV6-3, those segments were excluded. In a later analysis, the rate of TCR association differed among HLA loci, with DRB1 alleles having the most associated TCRs and HLA-C alleles having the fewest. The classifier was reported to diagnose cytomegalovirus status with high specificity and sensitivity in both the original cohort and the validation cohort. Most CMV-associated TCR beta chains appeared to be HLA-restricted in a later analysis, and the HLA associations seemed to be driven largely by CMV exposure. Correlated functional status among segregating V segments might reflect linkage disequilibrium, but an unknown experimental factor could not be ruled out. According to a later genetic analysis, donors in an Asian-associated ancestry cluster had fewer N-insertions in productive TCRs than the approximately 630-donor mean. Immune exposure information for the cohort was limited to CMV serostatus. The study listed 164 TCR beta chains as associated with cytomegalovirus. It was suggested by the authors that the approach could potentially be generalized to other disease states and immunological phenotypes. In a later analysis, HLA-associated TCR beta chains showed more clonal expansion and lower generation probabilities than non-associated chains that were equally common. While some public TCRs were present in many individuals, most TCR sequences turned up only very rarely across donors. In a later analysis, around 17,000 TCR beta sequences were associated with specific HLA alleles at a false discovery rate of 0.05. This cohort had only TCR beta chains sequenced, and the lack of alpha or paired-chain data limited which features could be detected. Broadly in line with IMGT annotations, most TCR beta V segments showed up in productive rearrangements about 87% or about 30% of the time in an earlier analysis of several hundred of the donors. A further reported finding was that TCR beta sequences accurately predicted the HLA-A and HLA-B alleles for most subjects in the first cohort. In vitro tests confirmed that a few of the cytomegalovirus-associated TCR beta chains recognize cytomegalovirus antigens. HLA typing was unavailable for some donors at each locus, so association tests used only the typed subset. Because counts were too low, more than 15 rarely observed V segments, including chromosome 9 orphons, were left out of the earlier analysis of 587 of the donors. A cluster of highly shared sequence variants was judged likely to be a technical artifact of the sequencing pipeline. V-gene and J-gene trimming of TCR beta chains was associated with a missense DCLRE1C variant in a later genetic analysis, and the association was replicated in an independent cohort.

The cohort comprised 710 or so healthy bone marrow donors. At the time of sampling, every cohort member was nominally healthy, though immune exposures that went unrecorded were likely present. The donor tested CMV seronegative, placing the donor among the 350 to 400 seronegative members of the cohort. A peripheral blood sample was provided by each donor, and peripheral blood mononuclear cells were used for TCR beta sequencing. Genomic DNA extraction from the blood cell samples was performed with the Qiagen DNeasy Blood Extraction Kit. Library creation used the immunoSEQ multiplex PCR assay. For the multiplex PCR, a mixture combining 60 forward primers for TCR Vbeta segments and 13 reverse primers for TCR Jbeta segments was used. A multiplex PCR assay on genomic DNA amplified the CDR3 region of rearranged TCR beta genes. Amplified TCR beta libraries were sequenced as 87-base-pair reads on the Illumina HiSeq System. In the authors' own workflow: A later analysis tallied about 77 million unique TCR beta chains across the 660 or so repertoires, and around 9.9 million of those chains were shared by two or more donors. Raw reads were error-corrected and collapsed into unique sequences by a nearest-neighbor algorithm in which closely related sequences were merged to remove PCR and sequencing errors. CDR3 sequences were aligned to IMGT reference sequences to assign V, D and J gene segments. For a sequence to be retained, a match of at least six nucleotides was required to both a V gene segment and a J gene segment. Rearrangements were classified as productive when the CDR3 lacked stop codons and remained in frame with V and J, and all other rearrangements were classified as non-productive. CDR3 was defined by IMGT convention, running from the second conserved V-encoded cysteine to the conserved J-encoded phenylalanine. Sequences without an unambiguous match to a single V gene segment were excluded from the earlier analysis of 450 to 650 of the donors. In an earlier analysis of approximately 590 of the donors, V segments were called functional above 56.7% productive rearrangements and were called segregating when the between-donor standard deviation exceeded 5%. A statistical classification framework was developed to diagnose cytomegalovirus status using the catalog of TCR beta chain sequences. A later analysis assigned V and J genes by comparing TCR nucleotide sequences with IMGT/GENE-DB human TR gene sequences. Using the TCRdist pipeline, a later analysis assigned CDR3 sequences along with most-parsimonious VDJ recombination scenarios. A later analysis defined each TCR beta chain by its CDR3 amino acid sequence plus V-gene family, and excluded reads lacking a unique V-gene family. In a later analysis, approximately 640 highly shared, low-generation-probability nucleotide sequences were removed to address suspected cross-contamination and a sequencing artifact. In a later analysis, a clonal expansion index for each public chain was calculated from normalized within-repertoire ranks of inferred template counts. A later analysis computed generation probabilities with a VDJ recombination model fitted to out-of-frame rearrangements, and checked the results against IGoR. In a later analysis, TCR-TCR, TCR-HLA and TCR-CMV co-occurrence was scored with hypergeometric tests, and a repertoire-size bias correction was applied to TCR pairs. A later analysis estimated false discovery rates by permuting HLA or CMV assignments 20 times. A later analysis grouped co-occurring TCRs with DBSCAN, adding TCRdist sequence similarity when clustering within HLA-allele-positive subsets. For co-occurrence clustering, repertoires with fewer than 30,000 or more than 120,000 public chains were excluded, along with a handful of repertoires with anomalous nucleotide sharing. The table was pulled from immuneACCESS by TCRdb, which kept in-frame rearrangements only. Such tables lose some clones; where checked, under half of the loss comes from unresolved V genes, and the rest has no known cause. V and J calls and clone size are as listed in that table; D and trimming were resolved from the DNA. The sample table contains 150,000 or so clones; only one count was recorded for more than 65% of them. The leading ten clones occupy about 1.3% of the sample.

Comments on this clone: Its antigen specificity is not known. There are no base qualities to consult, and no much larger clone falls within one base.

The germline V gene gives CDR1 as SGHRS and CDR2 as YFSETQ. From its cysteine to its phenylalanine, the CDR3 spans 19 amino acids. The read is trimmed to its CDR3 DNA, 57 bases read in frame from base 1. V is cut back by 4 bases and J by 0 bases, with 16 bases in the junction unmatched. Sequencing used PBMCs. This clonotype originated in a man aged 25-45 years in good health and CMV-seronegative. The chain links TRBV5-1 with TRBJ1-2; TRBD1 lines up with 9 middle nucleotides. The nucleotide sequence reads as follows: TGCGCCAGCAGCGCAACAGGGGGCGAAATAGGAAGAGCTAACTATGGCTACACCTTC. This sequence encodes CASSATGGEIGRANYGYTF.